This TCR beta chain was profiled in a study of tumor-infiltrating lymphocytes in primary liver carcinoma. On the study more broadly: Patients, male and female, were 30 to 69 years old. With diameters of 4.2 to 10 cm, tumors were stage T1-T3 N0M0. Notes on the study in general: Between tumor regions, pairs overlapped more than tumor-adjacent and tumor-blood pairs did.

Synthesis of TCR beta cDNA was carried out from about 500 ng total RNA with a constant-region primer. A slightly modified ARM-PCR protocol with three nested multiplex PCR rounds produced these TCR beta libraries. Running 9 to 11 cycles apiece, the first two PCR rounds relied on TRBV1-TRBV30 forward primers together with a C-beta reverse primer. Via MiXCR, TCRdb re-called the multiplex PCR reads, giving one row per CDR3 protein. The table records 150,000 to 200,000 distinct CDR3 sequences, around 60% of them present only once. In germline, CDR1 is SGHAT, CDR2 FQNNGV. The CDR3 has 19 amino acids. Regarding this clonotype: Antigen: not known.

The authors took blood RNA from unsorted whole blood and also extracted germline DNA. The chain links TRBV11-2 to TRBJ2-2, with a tentative D call TRBD1 (6 bases). Source material: peripheral blood. This receptor was taken from a man aged 40-49 years with primary liver carcinoma and hepatitis B virus infection. CDR3 protein: CVSSLDRGGVRPNTGELFF. CDR3 nucleotides: TGTGTCAGTAGCTTAGATCGAGGGGGAGTGCGCCCGAACACCGGGGAGCTGTTTTTT.